The rows below give T cell receptor beta chains drawn from one sample of a study of T-cell reconstitution after alpha-beta-depleted transplantation in children. TCRdb used MiXCR to reprocess the PCR reads, holding one entry per CDR3 protein. The sample lists about 110,000 distinct CDR3 sequences, 23% occurring once. The material sequenced was PBMCs, mostly from graft donor cells, taken 180 days after TCRalphabeta/CD19-depleted stem cell transplant. The receptor source for this set is a male patient between 2 and 15 years old who had a stem cell transplant for chronic granulomatous disease, so the T cells may come from the graft donor. Each CDR3 is given with its conserved first and last residue. The D gene is left open where the match is weak. Size is stated for part of the rows, as once, few or many counts, or as a class when the clone is expanded.

D: NA
V: TRBV21-1
length: 9
J: TRBJ2-7
size: NA
DNA: TGTGCCAGTCGGTACGAGCAGTACTTC
CDR3: CASRYEQYF

D: NA
V: TRBV5-1
length: 15
J: TRBJ1-6
size: NA
DNA: TGCGCCAGCAGCTTCGCAGAGAACTATAATTCACCCCTCCACTTT
CDR3: CASSFAENYNSPLHF

D: TRBD2
V: TRBV7-7
length: 16
J: TRBJ2-1
size: NA
DNA: TGTGCTAGCAGCTTAACGAGCGGGGGGGCCAACAATGAGCAGTTCTTC
CDR3: CASSLTSGGANNEQFF

D: NA
V: TRBV29-1
length: 13
J: TRBJ2-3
size: NA
DNA: TGCAGCGTTGTGAGGGGCGCGATAGATACGCAGTATTTT
CDR3: CSVVRGAIDTQYF

D: NA
V: TRBV12-3/TRBV12-4
length: 18
J: TRBJ2-3
size: many
DNA: TGTGCCAGCAGTTTATGGGGACGGTCGCCTTCTAGCACAGATACGCAGTATTTT
CDR3: CASSLWGRSPSSTDTQYF

D: NA
V: TRBV15
length: 16
J: TRBJ2-3
size: NA
DNA: TGTGCCACCAGCAGAGTAATAATCCTTCGCACAGATACGCAGTATTTT
CDR3: CATSRVIILRTDTQYF

D: TRBD2
V: TRBV5-1
length: 15
J: TRBJ2-1
size: many
DNA: TGCGCCAGCAGCCCGGGACTAGCGGGCAACAATGAGCAGTTCTTC
CDR3: CASSPGLAGNNEQFF

D: NA
V: TRBV20-1
length: 12
J: TRBJ2-1
size: many
DNA: TGCAGTGCTAGAGACGGGGTCAATGAGCAGTTCTTC
CDR3: CSARDGVNEQFF

D: TRBD1
V: TRBV5-6
length: 14
J: TRBJ2-2
size: NA
DNA: TGTGCCAGCAGCTTCCGGGACAGGGGATCGGAGCTGTTTTTT
CDR3: CASSFRDRGSELFF

D: NA
V: TRBV10-3
length: 13
J: TRBJ2-5
size: many
DNA: TGTGCCATCAGGGCCCTGGTAGAAGAGACCCAGTACTTC
CDR3: CAIRALVEETQYF

D: TRBD1
V: TRBV12-3/TRBV12-4
length: 15
J: TRBJ2-2
size: NA
DNA: TGTGCCAGCAGTCCGACAGGGGGCGATGCCGGGGAGCTGTTTTTT
CDR3: CASSPTGGDAGELFF

D: NA
V: TRBV12-3/TRBV12-4
length: 15
J: TRBJ1-5
size: few
DNA: TGTGCCAGCAGTTTAGGACTGAATAGCAATCAGCCCCAGCATTTT
CDR3: CASSLGLNSNQPQHF

D: NA
V: TRBV7-2
length: 15
J: TRBJ2-7
size: many
DNA: TGTGCCAGCAGCTTAGCGGGGGAGGTCTCCTACGAGCAGTACTTC
CDR3: CASSLAGEVSYEQYF

D: TRBD1
V: TRBV12-3/TRBV12-4
length: 16
J: TRBJ2-7
size: NA
DNA: TGTGCCAGCACCCAGGGGGTAACGGAGAGCTCCTACCAGCAGTACTTC
CDR3: CASTQGVTESSYQQYF

D: TRBD1
V: TRBV12-3/TRBV12-4
length: 16
J: TRBJ2-5
size: many
DNA: TGTGCCAGCAGTCCCCGAGGGACAGGGTCACAAGAGACCCAGTACTTC
CDR3: CASSPRGTGSQETQYF

D: NA
V: TRBV3-1
length: 13
J: TRBJ2-1
size: many
DNA: TGTGCCAGCAGCCAAGATATCCAGGGTGAGCAGTTCTTC
CDR3: CASSQDIQGEQFF

D: TRBD2
V: TRBV12-3/TRBV12-4
length: 15
J: TRBJ2-2
size: NA
DNA: TGTGCCAGCAGTTTAGTGGCGGGGGTTAACGGGGAGCTGTTTTTT
CDR3: CASSLVAGVNGELFF

D: NA
V: TRBV9
length: 14
J: TRBJ2-1
size: many
DNA: TGTGCCAGCAGCGAGAGGGGGGAAGGCAGTAGGCAGTTCTTC
CDR3: CASSERGEGSRQFF

D: NA
V: TRBV29-1
length: 16
J: TRBJ2-1
size: few
DNA: TGCAGCGTTGGCTCCAAAAACGGCCCCTCGTACAATGAGCAGTTCTTC
CDR3: CSVGSKNGPSYNEQFF

D: NA
V: TRBV12-3/TRBV12-4
length: 11
J: TRBJ2-7
size: few
DNA: TGTGCCAGCAGGTCAGGGAACGAGCAGTACTTC
CDR3: CASRSGNEQYF

D: TRBD2
V: TRBV20-1
length: 14
J: TRBJ2-5
size: NA
DNA: TGCAGTGTCCCCCTAGCGGGCTTCCAAGAGACCCAGTACTTC
CDR3: CSVPLAGFQETQYF

D: NA
V: TRBV7-3
length: 16
J: TRBJ2-2
size: many
DNA: TGTGCCAGCAGCTTAACACAACATACAAACACCGGGGAGCTGTTTTTT
CDR3: CASSLTQHTNTGELFF

D: TRBD1
V: TRBV12-3/TRBV12-4
length: 13
J: TRBJ2-5
size: NA
DNA: TGTGCCAGCAGTATAAGACAGGGAGAGACCCAGTACTTC
CDR3: CASSIRQGETQYF

D: NA
V: TRBV12-3/TRBV12-4
length: 18
J: TRBJ2-7
size: many
DNA: TGTGCCAGCAGCCACCCCAGGGGCGCAACCCTCTGGGGGTCCGAGCAGTACTTC
CDR3: CASSHPRGATLWGSEQYF

D: NA
V: TRBV18
length: 16
J: TRBJ2-1
size: NA
DNA: TGTGCCAGCTCACCATCCGGGACGCCTTCCTACAATGAGCAGTTCTTC
CDR3: CASSPSGTPSYNEQFF

D: NA
V: TRBV7-6
length: 16
J: TRBJ2-1
size: once
DNA: TGTGCCAGCAGAGACTCTGCGAGACAGAAGTACAATGAGCAGTTCTTC
CDR3: CASRDSARQKYNEQFF

D: TRBD2
V: TRBV5-6
length: 16
J: TRBJ2-7
size: many
DNA: TGTGCCAGCAGCTTGTGGGCGGGAGTGTTTACCTACGAGCAGTACTTC
CDR3: CASSLWAGVFTYEQYF

D: TRBD2
V: TRBV6-6
length: 12
J: TRBJ2-1
size: few
DNA: TGTGCCAGCGGATTAGCGGGCAATGAGCAGTTCTTC
CDR3: CASGLAGNEQFF

D: NA
V: TRBV7-2
length: 15
J: TRBJ1-2
size: few
DNA: TGTGCCAGCAGCGTGCGTGGATTTGCTAACTATGGCTACACCTTC
CDR3: CASSVRGFANYGYTF

D: NA
V: TRBV29-1
length: 15
J: TRBJ2-2
size: few
DNA: TGCAGCGTTGCTCGTCGGGGCAAGAACACCGGGGAGCTGTTTTTT
CDR3: CSVARRGKNTGELFF

D: TRBD1
V: TRBV5-1
length: 19
J: TRBJ2-4
size: few
DNA: TGCGCCAGCAGATCCACAGGGGGCACGGCGGAGGTAGCCAAAAACATTCAGTACTTC
CDR3: CASRSTGGTAEVAKNIQYF

D: TRBD1
V: TRBV29-1
length: 12
J: TRBJ1-2
size: NA
DNA: TGCAGCGTGAGGACAGGGGACTATGGCTACACCTTC
CDR3: CSVRTGDYGYTF

D: TRBD1
V: TRBV4-3
length: 17
J: TRBJ2-7
size: many
DNA: TGCGCCAGCAGCCAAGTAAAACTGCCGGGACAGGGTTACGAGCAGTACTTC
CDR3: CASSQVKLPGQGYEQYF

D: NA
V: TRBV12-3/TRBV12-4
length: 13
J: TRBJ2-7
size: many
DNA: TGTGCCAGCAGGTCCGGCCAGACCTACGAGCAGTACTTC
CDR3: CASRSGQTYEQYF

D: NA
V: TRBV4-2
length: 15
J: TRBJ2-1
size: few
DNA: TGTGCCAGCAGCCAAATCAGCGGGTACTACAATGAGCAGTTCTTC
CDR3: CASSQISGYYNEQFF

D: TRBD1
V: TRBV6-5
length: 14
J: TRBJ2-2
size: NA
DNA: TGTGCCAGCAGTTACTCCGGGACAGAAGGGGAGCTGTTTTTT
CDR3: CASSYSGTEGELFF

D: NA
V: TRBV5-1
length: 14
J: TRBJ2-5
size: NA
DNA: TGCGCCAGCAGCTTGGCTGGACTGGAAGAGACCCAGTACTTC
CDR3: CASSLAGLEETQYF

D: TRBD1
V: TRBV12-3/TRBV12-4
length: 17
J: TRBJ2-7
size: many
DNA: TGTGCCAGCAGAGCTGGGACAGGGGGCACAAATAGGCTCGAGCAGTACTTC
CDR3: CASRAGTGGTNRLEQYF

D: NA
V: TRBV6-4
length: 21
J: TRBJ2-1
size: many
DNA: TGTGCCAGCAGTACGCTAAGACAGGGCGGCAGCGGGCGACGCTCCTACAATGAGCAGTTCTTC
CDR3: CASSTLRQGGSGRRSYNEQFF

D: TRBD2
V: TRBV24-1
length: 13
J: TRBJ2-5
size: many
DNA: TGTGCCACCAGTTTTAGCGGGGGGGAGACCCAGTACTTC
CDR3: CATSFSGGETQYF

D: NA
V: TRBV20-1
length: 13
J: TRBJ2-1
size: NA
DNA: TGCAGTGCTAGAGACCCGAGGGAGTCCGGGCAGTTCTTC
CDR3: CSARDPRESGQFF

D: NA
V: TRBV14
length: 14
J: TRBJ2-1
size: many
DNA: TGTGCCAGCAGCCCCGGACCGTTCCATAATGAGCAGTTCTTC
CDR3: CASSPGPFHNEQFF

D: NA
V: TRBV7-9
length: 12
J: TRBJ1-1
size: NA
DNA: TGTGCCAGCACTCAGGGGCGGACTGAAGCTTTCTTT
CDR3: CASTQGRTEAFF

D: NA
V: TRBV20-1
length: 13
J: TRBJ2-1
size: many
DNA: TGCAGTGCTAGTGTCCTCGTCTACAATGAGCAGTTCTTC
CDR3: CSASVLVYNEQFF

D: TRBD1
V: TRBV19
length: 16
J: TRBJ1-5
size: NA
DNA: TGTGCCAGTAGTATTGGGAGGACAGGGAGCAATCAGCCCCAGCATTTT
CDR3: CASSIGRTGSNQPQHF

D: TRBD2
V: TRBV5-1
length: 16
J: TRBJ2-1
size: many
DNA: TGCGCCAGCAGCCCATTCAGCGGGGGGGCTGCGAATGAGCAGTTCTTC
CDR3: CASSPFSGGAANEQFF

D: TRBD2
V: TRBV29-1
length: 16
J: TRBJ2-1
size: many
DNA: TGCAGCGTTGATACAGGGGGACTAGCGGGGGGAAATGAGCAGTTCTTC
CDR3: CSVDTGGLAGGNEQFF

D: TRBD2
V: TRBV7-2
length: 12
J: TRBJ2-1
size: many
DNA: TGTGCCAGCAGCTTGACGGGAGGGGAGCAGTTCTTC
CDR3: CASSLTGGEQFF

D: NA
V: TRBV29-1
length: 16
J: TRBJ2-6
size: many
DNA: TGCAGCGTTGTGGCCCTCGACGCGTCTGGGGCCAACGTCCTGACTTTC
CDR3: CSVVALDASGANVLTF

D: TRBD2
V: TRBV30
length: 14
J: TRBJ2-1
size: many
DNA: TGTGCCTGGAGTCTAGCGGGAGAGTACAATGAGCAGTTCTTC
CDR3: CAWSLAGEYNEQFF

D: TRBD1
V: TRBV12-3/TRBV12-4
length: 14
J: TRBJ2-7
size: many
DNA: TGTGCCAGCAGTTTTTTGGGACAGGGGTACGAGCAGTACTTC
CDR3: CASSFLGQGYEQYF